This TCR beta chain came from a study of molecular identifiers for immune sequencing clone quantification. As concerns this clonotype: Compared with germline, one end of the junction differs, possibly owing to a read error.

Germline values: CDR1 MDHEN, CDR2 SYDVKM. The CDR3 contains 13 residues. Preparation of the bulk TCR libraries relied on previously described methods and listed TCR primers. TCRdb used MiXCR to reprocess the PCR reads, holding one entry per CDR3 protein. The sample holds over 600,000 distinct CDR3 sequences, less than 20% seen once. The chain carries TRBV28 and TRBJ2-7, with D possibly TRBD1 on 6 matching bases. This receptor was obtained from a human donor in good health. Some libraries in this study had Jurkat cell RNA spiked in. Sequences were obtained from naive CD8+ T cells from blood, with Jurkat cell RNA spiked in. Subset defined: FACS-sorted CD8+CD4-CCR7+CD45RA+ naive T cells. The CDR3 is CASSLARGYERYF. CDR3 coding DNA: TGTGCCAGCAGTTTGGCCAGGGGCTACGAGCGGTACTTC.